These 21 T cell receptor beta chains were sequenced from one sample in a study of T-cell reconstitution after alpha-beta-depleted transplantation in children (dated by TCRdb to the mid-2010s). Libraries were made using PCR. Sequenced using an Illumina HiSeq 2500. TCR libraries were prepared with molecular barcoding, using unique molecular identifiers to normalize TCRbeta repertoire quantification. The public sequencing data were trimmed at Q25 with fastp and processed into clonotypes with MiXCR by TCRdb, which kept only in-frame beta chains. For every CDR3 protein sequence, its rows merge into one entry that carries the most common genes and DNA. For this sample the table gives around 440,000 distinct CDR3 sequences, of which about 10% were detected only once. The top ten clonotypes cover 2% of the sample. Taken with the paper, the label for treatment or condition translates to: allogeneic hematopoietic cell transplantation with graft depleted of TCRalphabeta T cells and CD19 B cells.

Here the sequenced sample was PBMCs, taken before TCRalphabeta/CD19-depleted stem cell transplant. The receptors were gathered from a child aged 2-9 years with inherited bone marrow failure, due to receive a stem cell transplant.

This clonotype was observed many times. This rearrangement joins TRBV4-3 to TRBJ2-1; TRBD2 matches at 9 bases. J lost 5 bases, V lost 4 bases, and 21 bases had no gene match. There are 20 residues in the CDR3. Germline assignment: CDR1 LGHNA and CDR2 YSLEER. CDR3 DNA sequence: TGCGCCAGCAGCCGGCACCGGGACAGCTTTAGCGGGAGAGAGGACAATGAGCAGTTCTTC. It yields the protein CASSRHRDSFSGREDNEQFF.

This clonotype was counted between two and nine times. V is TRBV15 and J is TRBJ2-7, with TRBD2 as a possible D gene (6 bases). The germline gives CDR1 LNHNV, CDR2 YYDKDF (reference sequence). Trimming pared 0 bases from V and 3 bases from J, leaving 9 bases between. The CDR3 extends over 14 amino acids. The CDR3 DNA sequence: TGTGCCACCAGCAGAGAGGGGGGAAGCTACGAGCAGTACTTC. Translating it yields CATSREGGSYEQYF. Looking up the rest from reference TRBV15 and TRBJ2-7 gives the full variable domain: DAMVIQNPRYQVTQFGKPVTLSCSQTLNHNVMYWYQQKSSQAPKLLFHYYDKDFNNEADTPDNFQSRRPNTSFCFLDIRSPGLGDTAMYLCATSREGGSYEQYFGPGTRLTVT.

This clonotype was picked up many times. The gene calls are TRBV20-1 and TRBJ1-3, with D maybe TRBD1 (5 bases). There are 14 residues in the CDR3. V shed 0 bases and J shed 1 base, with 7 bases lying between them. The germline CDR1 and CDR2 sequences are DFQATT and SNEGSKA (reference sequence). In nucleotides, the CDR3 is TGCAGTGCTAGAGATCCAGGGTCTGGAAACACCATATATTTT. Translation: CSARDPGSGNTIYF.

Only a few counts were recorded for this clonotype. J is TRBJ1-5 and V is TRBV19; D not certain. CDR3 length equals 15 residues. V lost 1 base and J lost 6, with 13 bases in between. Per the germline V gene, CDR1 is LNHDA and CDR2 is SQIVND (reference sequence). As DNA, the CDR3 is TGTGCCAGTAGTATAGGGCAGAGTATGACTCAGCCCCAGCATTTT. Translated: CASSIGQSMTQPQHF.

This clonotype has ten or more counts. The CDR3 reads CATSEDGEKETQYF. Written as DNA, the CDR3 is TGTGCCACCTCTGAGGACGGAGAAAAAGAGACCCAGTACTTC. This chain uses TRBV10-3 with TRBJ2-5; the D is unclear. The germline gives CDR1 ENHRY, CDR2 SYGVKD. The V gene lost 10 bases and the J gene lost 3 bases, with 18 bases spanning the gap. The CDR3 totals 14 residues.

This clonotype was detected ten times or more. The V gene is TRBV5-1, the J gene TRBJ2-1; 11 bases align to TRBD2. Germline-derived CDR1 and CDR2 are SGHRS and YFSETQ. With V trimmed by 0 bases and J by 9 bases, 5 bases remained unmatched. The CDR3 runs to 15 residues. CDR3 loop: CASSLGLAGTTEQFF. CDR3 coding DNA: TGCGCCAGCAGCTTGGGACTAGCGGGGACCACTGAGCAGTTCTTC.

The chain combines TRBV7-2 with TRBJ2-2, with D maybe TRBD1 (5 bases). The germline V gene has CDR1 SGHTA and CDR2 FQGNSA. CDR3 length: 15 amino acids. V was pared by 7 bases and J by 2 bases, with 14 bases between. The CDR3 here is CASTRIGANTGELFF. DNA for the CDR3: TGTGCCAGCACCCGGATAGGGGCTAACACCGGGGAGCTGTTTTTT.

This clonotype occurred a few times. V gene TRBV6-1 combines with J gene TRBJ1-6; D possibly corresponds to TRBD1 (5 bases). V dropped 8 bases and J dropped 7 bases, with 12 bases sitting between them. Looked up from germline, CDR1 is MNHNS and CDR2 is SASEGT. The CDR3 length is 13 residues. Here the CDR3 reads CASLDSPNSPLHF. CDR3 nucleotide sequence: TGTGCCAGCCTCGACAGCCCCAATTCACCCCTCCACTTT.

The rearrangement joins TRBV20-1 to TRBJ2-5; D possibly matches TRBD1 or TRBD2 (6 bases each). Per germline, CDR1 DFQATT and CDR2 SNEGSKA (reference sequence). The CDR3 runs 15 residues. With 3 bases removed from V and 1 base from J, the gap between germline ends came to 15 bases. This CDR3 is CSASKGEDAQETQYF. The DNA of the CDR3 is TGCAGTGCTAGCAAGGGGGAGGATGCCCAAGAGACCCAGTACTTC.

This clonotype was observed many times. The chain couples TRBV27 to TRBJ1-5; D unclear. Germline V gene lookup returns CDR1 MNHEY and CDR2 SMNVEV (reference sequence). V was trimmed by 3 bases and J by 5 bases, leaving 11 bases between them. The CDR3 has 14 residues. CDR3 in amino acids: CASSFGLGYQPQHF. The CDR3 coding sequence is TGTGCCAGCAGTTTTGGCCTGGGGTATCAGCCCCAGCATTTT.

The rearrangement uses TRBV5-5 and TRBJ2-3; D may be TRBD1 (6 bases). Germline-derived CDR1 and CDR2 are SGHKS and YYEKEE (reference sequence). The CDR3 is 14 amino acids. V was trimmed by 0 bases and J by 5 bases, leaving 10 bases between them. This CDR3 is CASSLVGAGDTQYF. In nucleotides, the CDR3 is TGTGCCAGCAGCTTGGTGGGGGCTGGAGATACGCAGTATTTT.

A note on this clonotype: A much bigger clone sits one base away, suggesting this may be a read error. The rearrangement uses TRBV10-2 and TRBJ1-4; 7 bases fit TRBD1. V lost 7 bases and J lost 10; bases outside the gene matches: 9. This CDR3 has 13 residues. Per the germline V gene, CDR1 is WSHSY and CDR2 is SAAADI. The CDR3 region is CASTGQEPGKLFF. CDR3 sequence (DNA): TGCGCCAGCACCGGACAGGAGCCGGGAAAACTGTTTTTT.

Points on this clonotype: A much larger clone differs from this one at a single base, so this may be a read error. V gene TRBV4-2 combines with J gene TRBJ2-5; 8 bases map to TRBD2. This CDR3 is built from 17 residues. CDR1 and CDR2 (germline): LGHNA, YNFKEQ. V was pared by 0 bases and J by 4 bases, with 10 bases of the junction left unmatched. The CDR3 spells CASSQEVAGLVRETQYF. The DNA of the CDR3 is TGTGCCAGCAGCCAAGAGGTCGCGGGACTAGTTCGAGAGACCCAGTACTTC.

The table lists this clonotype with many counts. V usage is TRBV7-2 and J usage is TRBJ2-3; D tentatively reads TRBD1 or TRBD2 (5 bases each). The V gene lost 2 bases and the J gene lost 6 bases, with 12 bases spanning the gap. CDR1 and CDR2 from the germline V gene are SGHTA and FQGNSA. This CDR3 contains 14 residues. The CDR3: CASSLLGRSDTQYF. CDR3 in DNA: TGTGCCAGCAGCTTATTGGGACGGTCGGATACGCAGTATTTT.

This clonotype was seen repeatedly, ten times or more. The V call is TRBV7-9, the J call TRBJ2-1, with 10 bases that match TRBD2. In germline, CDR1 is SEHNR, CDR2 FQNEAQ (reference sequence). The CDR3 has 14 residues. The V segment lost 4 bases and the J segment 4 bases; nucleotides outside the gene matches: 1. The CDR3 protein is CASSWTSGYNEQFF. CDR3 nucleotide sequence: TGTGCCAGCAGCTGGACTAGCGGATACAATGAGCAGTTCTTC.

This clonotype was recorded at least ten times. The chain uses TRBV7-2 and TRBJ2-2, with 9 bases matching TRBD2. The CDR3 loop spans 16 amino acids. J gave up 2 bases and V 3 bases, and 4 bases lay outside the gene matches. Per germline, CDR1 SGHTA and CDR2 FQGNSA. CDR3 protein: CASSFLAGLNTGELFF. In DNA form, the CDR3 reads TGTGCCAGCAGCTTCCTAGCGGGACTAAACACCGGGGAGCTGTTTTTT.

Of note for this clonotype: Just one base apart from a much larger clone, this may be a read error. This chain joins TRBV28 and TRBJ2-5; 8 bases are a match to TRBD1. This CDR3 region has 14 residues. Germline-derived CDR1 and CDR2 are MDHEN and SYDVKM. This chain's CDR3 is CASNLRGLQENQYF. CDR3 DNA sequence: TGTGCCAGCAACCTCAGGGGGCTCCAAGAGAACCAGTACTTC. Full variable domain (rest looked up from reference TRBV28 and TRBJ2-5): DVKVTQSSRYLVKRTGEKVFLECVQDMDHENMFWYRQDPGLGLRLIYFSYDVKMKEKGDIPEGYSVSREKKERFSLILESASTNQTSMYLCASNLRGLQENQYFGPGTRLLVL.

This clonotype was counted between two and nine times. The rearrangement links TRBV30 to TRBJ2-7; D unclear. The length of the CDR3 is 13 residues. Trimming shortened V by 6 bases and J by 0 bases, and 12 bases separated the two germline ends. Germline loops: CDR1 GTSNPN, CDR2 SVGIG (reference sequence). Written as DNA, the CDR3 is TGTGCCTGCCTCCCGGGTCTCTCCTACGAGCAGTACTTC. Translation: CACLPGLSYEQYF. The full variable domain, rest sourced from reference TRBV30 and TRBJ2-7, is SQTIHQWPATLVQPVGSPLSLECTVEGTSNPNLYWYRQAAGRGLQLLFYSVGIGQISSEVPQNLSASRPQDRQFILSSKKLLLSDSGFYLCACLPGLSYEQYFGPGTRLTVT.

This clonotype was observed a handful of times. V gene TRBV12-3 or TRBV12-4 combines with J gene TRBJ2-7; 10 positions agree with TRBD2. This CDR3 spans 15 amino acids. With 6 bases clipped from V and 3 bases from J, the junction kept 8 bases outside the gene matches. The CDR3 coding sequence is TGTGCCAGCAGCCCCCGACTAGCGGGCTTCTACGAGCAGTACTTC. As protein: CASSPRLAGFYEQYF.

This clonotype was picked up a small number of times. The J gene is TRBJ2-1, the V gene TRBV18; 8 bases match TRBD2. Germline V gene data show CDR1 as KGHSH and CDR2 as LQKENI. This CDR3 is 16 amino acids long. Germline trimming cut 0 bases from V and 7 bases from J; bases unmatched to any gene: 8. The CDR3 DNA reads TGTGCCAGCTCACCACCGTCCGGCGGGAGGTTGAATGAGCAGTTCTTC. This translates into CASSPPSGGRLNEQFF.

Many counts were recorded for this clonotype. Written as DNA, the CDR3 is TGCAGTGCTCCAGCGGGAGGCATCTACGAGCAGTACTTC. This encodes CSAPAGGIYEQYF. V and J are TRBV20-1 and TRBJ2-7; 9 bases line up with TRBD2. This CDR3 has 13 amino acids. Germline trimming cut 5 bases from V and 3 bases from J; bases unmatched to any gene: 5. Germline-derived CDR1 and CDR2 are DFQATT and SNEGSKA (reference sequence).